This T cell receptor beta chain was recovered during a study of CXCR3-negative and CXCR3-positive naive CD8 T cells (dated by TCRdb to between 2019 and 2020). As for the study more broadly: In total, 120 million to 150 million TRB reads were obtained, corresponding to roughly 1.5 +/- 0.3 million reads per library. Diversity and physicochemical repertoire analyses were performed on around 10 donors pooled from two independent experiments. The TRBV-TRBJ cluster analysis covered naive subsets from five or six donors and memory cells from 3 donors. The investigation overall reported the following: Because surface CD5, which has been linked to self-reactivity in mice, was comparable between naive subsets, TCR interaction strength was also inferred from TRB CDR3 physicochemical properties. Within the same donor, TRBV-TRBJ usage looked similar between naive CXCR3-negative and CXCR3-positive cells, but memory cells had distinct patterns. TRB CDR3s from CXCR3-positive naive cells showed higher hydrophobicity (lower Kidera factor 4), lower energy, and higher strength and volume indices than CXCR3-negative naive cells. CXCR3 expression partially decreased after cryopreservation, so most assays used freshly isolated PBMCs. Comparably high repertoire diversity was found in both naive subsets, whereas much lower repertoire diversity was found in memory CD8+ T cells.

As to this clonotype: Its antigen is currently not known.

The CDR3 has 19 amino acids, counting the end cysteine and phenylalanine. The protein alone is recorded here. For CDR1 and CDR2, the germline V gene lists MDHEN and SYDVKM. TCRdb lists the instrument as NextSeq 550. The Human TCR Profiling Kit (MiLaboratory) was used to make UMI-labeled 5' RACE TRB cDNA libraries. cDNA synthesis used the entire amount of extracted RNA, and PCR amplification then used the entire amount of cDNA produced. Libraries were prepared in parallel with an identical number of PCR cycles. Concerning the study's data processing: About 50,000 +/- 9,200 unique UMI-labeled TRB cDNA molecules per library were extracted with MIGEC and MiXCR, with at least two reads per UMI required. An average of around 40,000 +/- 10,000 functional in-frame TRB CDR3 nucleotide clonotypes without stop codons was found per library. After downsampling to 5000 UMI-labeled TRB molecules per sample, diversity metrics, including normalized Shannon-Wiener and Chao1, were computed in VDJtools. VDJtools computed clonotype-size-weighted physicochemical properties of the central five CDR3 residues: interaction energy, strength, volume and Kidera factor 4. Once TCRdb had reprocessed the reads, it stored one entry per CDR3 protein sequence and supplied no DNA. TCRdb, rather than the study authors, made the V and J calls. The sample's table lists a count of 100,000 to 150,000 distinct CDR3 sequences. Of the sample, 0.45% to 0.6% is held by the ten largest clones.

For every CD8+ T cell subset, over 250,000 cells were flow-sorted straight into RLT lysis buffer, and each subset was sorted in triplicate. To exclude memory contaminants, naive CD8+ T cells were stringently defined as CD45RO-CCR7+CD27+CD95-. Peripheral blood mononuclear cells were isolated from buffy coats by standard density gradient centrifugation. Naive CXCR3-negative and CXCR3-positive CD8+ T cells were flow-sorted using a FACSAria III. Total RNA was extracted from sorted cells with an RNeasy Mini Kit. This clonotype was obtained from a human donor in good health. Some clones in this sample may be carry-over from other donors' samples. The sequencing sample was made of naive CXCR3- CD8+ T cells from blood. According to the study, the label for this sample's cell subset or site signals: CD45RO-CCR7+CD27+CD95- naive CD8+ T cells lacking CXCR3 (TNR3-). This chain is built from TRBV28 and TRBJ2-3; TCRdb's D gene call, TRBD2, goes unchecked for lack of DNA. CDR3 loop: CASTPNLAGGPEGTDTQYF.